Listed here is a single TCR beta chain. Its antigen is not yet known. Base qualities were left out, and no much larger clone turns up one base away. Library method: the immunoSEQ multiplex PCR assay. A mixture of 60 forward primers for TCR Vbeta segments and 13 reverse primers for TCR Jbeta segments was used in the multiplex PCR. The CDR3 region of rearranged TCR beta genes was amplified from genomic DNA by a multiplex PCR assay. The Illumina HiSeq System was used to sequence the amplified TCR beta libraries as 87-base-pair reads. The authors' pipeline ran thus. A later analysis counted about 82 million unique TCR beta chains across the 690 or so repertoires, and about 10 million of these chains were shared by at least two donors. Raw reads were error-corrected and collapsed into unique sequences by a nearest-neighbor algorithm in which closely related sequences were merged to remove PCR and sequencing errors. Alignment of CDR3 sequences to IMGT reference sequences was used to assign V, D and J gene segments. For a sequence to be retained, a match of at least six nucleotides to both a V gene segment and a J gene segment was required. A rearrangement counted as productive if the CDR3 had no stop codons and remained in frame with V and J, and every other rearrangement counted as non-productive. CDR3 was defined by IMGT convention, running from the second conserved V-encoded cysteine to the conserved J-encoded phenylalanine. Sequences without an unambiguous match to a single V gene segment were excluded from the earlier analysis of 450 to 750 of the donors. In an earlier analysis of about 590 of the donors, a V segment was called functional when productive rearrangements were above 56.7%, and segregating when the standard deviation between donors exceeded 5%. A statistical classification framework was built to diagnose cytomegalovirus status from the catalog of TCR beta chain sequences. In a later analysis, TCR nucleotide sequences were compared against IMGT/GENE-DB human TR gene sequences so that V and J genes could be assigned. The TCRdist pipeline was used in a later analysis to assign CDR3 sequences and most-parsimonious VDJ recombination scenarios. A later analysis defined each TCR beta chain by its CDR3 amino acid sequence plus V-gene family, and excluded reads lacking a unique V-gene family. A later analysis removed roughly 590 highly shared, low-generation-probability nucleotide sequences to deal with suspected cross-contamination and a sequencing artifact. A later analysis calculated a clonal expansion index for each public chain from normalized within-repertoire ranks of inferred template counts. A later analysis computed generation probabilities with a VDJ recombination model fitted to out-of-frame rearrangements, and checked the results against IGoR. In a later analysis, TCR-TCR, TCR-HLA and TCR-CMV co-occurrence was scored with hypergeometric tests, and a repertoire-size bias correction was applied to TCR pairs. False discovery rates were estimated in a later analysis by permuting HLA or CMV assignments 20 times. In a later analysis, co-occurring TCRs were grouped using DBSCAN, and TCRdist sequence similarity was added for clustering within HLA-allele-positive subsets. Co-occurrence clustering excluded repertoires with fewer than 30,000 or more than 120,000 public chains, plus five with anomalous nucleotide sharing. TCRdb stores this immuneACCESS table with in-frame sequences only. Part of the clones is absent; in the studies checked, under half of the shortfall reflects unresolved V genes, and no reason is known for the rest. That table is the source of V, J and clone size, and D and trimming were worked out from the DNA. In this sample the table shows about 92,000 clones, around 74% of which occur a single time. Under 8% of the sample lies in the top ten.

The record originates from a study of cytomegalovirus exposure and HLA in healthy donors (dated by TCRdb to 2016 to 2017). The study in broad terms: According to an earlier analysis of a few hundred of the donors, 150 million to 200 million T cells yielded 120 million or so unique TCR beta sequences and approximately 300 Gb of sequence data. An earlier analysis of 587 of the donors used high-throughput TCR beta sequencing to judge whether each TCR beta V gene segment behaved as functional or pseudogenic. The study used immunosequencing to profile the T cell repertoires of more than 650 subjects and linked those repertoires to cytomegalovirus serostatus. Along with the approximately 600-subject first cohort, a separate validation cohort of over a hundred different subjects was used. Class I and class II HLA loci were covered by the typing at four-digit resolution. The study aimed to test whether signatures of past pathogen exposure could be identified by cataloging public T cell receptors. Four or five DR-DQ haplotypes were handled as single units for association and clustering because linkage in the cohort was strong. High-throughput TCR immunosequencing, statistical association of individual TCRs with disease status, and machine learning were combined to predict cytomegalovirus infection status. Rather than drawing on any new phenotypic data, the later analysis identified candidate immune exposures from TCR beta sequences and the way those sequences occurred across donors. A later genetic analysis used genome-wide SNP genotypes for about three fifths of the 666 donors, treating that subset as a discovery cohort. On average, approximately 250,000 unique TCR beta nucleotide sequences were sequenced per donor among a few hundred genotyped donors of the cohort, with approximately 18% of those sequences being non-productive. A later analysis re-examined previously published TCR beta repertoires from just over 650 donors and added high-resolution HLA genotyping to investigate patterns of TCR occurrence. The number of typed donors differed by locus: roughly 629-630 for A, B, C, DRB1 and DQB1; 500 to 550 for DQA1; around 580 for DPA1; and 450 to 480 for DPB1. The genetic ancestry cluster associated with self-reported Caucasian donors included roughly 84% of the roughly 410 genotyped donors. Alongside the repertoire data, information on donor age, sex, ethnicity and CMV serostatus was compiled. An early release that covered roughly 600 HLA-typed donors contained approximately 300 gigabases of sequencing data and 85 million to 100 million unique TCR sequences. Every repertoire in the discovery cohort had been generated on one and the same sequencing platform.

Study-wide findings and limitations: According to a later analysis, TCR association rates differed among HLA loci, with DRB1 alleles showing the most associated TCRs and HLA-C alleles showing the fewest. Compared with the 666-donor mean, donors in an Asian-associated ancestry cluster had fewer N-insertions in productive TCRs, according to a later genetic analysis. A cluster of highly shared sequence variants was judged likely to represent a technical artifact of the sequencing pipeline. A further reported finding was that TCR beta sequences accurately predicted the HLA-A and HLA-B alleles for most subjects in the first cohort. The authors suggested that the approach could potentially be extended to other disease states and immunological phenotypes. HLA typing was unavailable for some donors at each locus, so association tests used only the typed subset. In this cohort, only TCR beta chains were sequenced, and detectable features were limited by the absence of alpha or paired-chain data. At a false discovery rate of 0.05, a later analysis linked 16,951 TCR beta sequences to specific HLA alleles. V-gene and J-gene trimming of TCR beta chains was associated with a missense DCLRE1C variant in a later genetic analysis, and the association was replicated in an independent cohort. Most TCR sequences were seen in very few donors, while some public TCRs were found in many individuals. In vitro tests confirmed that a few of the cytomegalovirus-associated TCR beta chains recognize cytomegalovirus antigens. An earlier analysis of around 500 of the donors showed that most TCR beta V segments appeared in productive rearrangements either about 87% or about 30% of the time, which broadly matched IMGT annotations. In a later analysis, several top co-occurrence clusters were reported to appear linked to parvovirus B19, influenza, CMV and Epstein-Barr virus. The 87-base-pair reads could not distinguish some IMGT-functional V segments, including TRBV6-2 and TRBV6-3, so those segments were excluded. Presence/absence analyses assumed roughly uniform sequencing depth across donors, an assumption that may not hold. The study listed approximately 150 TCR beta chains as associated with cytomegalovirus. Correlated functional status among segregating V segments might be attributable to linkage disequilibrium, but an unknown experimental factor could not be ruled out. Cytomegalovirus status was reported to be diagnosed by the classifier with high specificity and sensitivity in both the original and validation cohorts. Compared with equally common non-associated chains, HLA-associated TCR beta chains in a later analysis were more clonally expanded and had lower generation probabilities. Strong co-occurrence of HLA alleles, especially DR and DQ, made assigning TCR associations to individual alleles difficult. The only immune exposure information available for the cohort was CMV serostatus. Most CMV-associated TCR beta chains appeared to be HLA-restricted in a later analysis, and the HLA associations seemed to be driven largely by CMV exposure. Because counts were too low, 15 to 20 rarely observed V segments, including chromosome 9 orphons, were excluded from the earlier analysis of fewer than 650 of the donors.

The germline ends are 11 bases apart after V is trimmed by 11 bases and J by 4 bases. Including the terminal cysteine and phenylalanine, the CDR3 comprises 11 residues. Of the read, only the CDR3 DNA is kept; its 33 bases are in frame from base 1. As encoded in the germline V gene (reference sequence), CDR1 is MNHEY while CDR2 is SMNVEV. In total, 500 to 700 healthy bone marrow donors made up the cohort. At the time of sampling, all cohort members were nominally healthy, though unrecorded immune exposures were likely present. The donor tested CMV seropositive, placing the donor among the 250 to 350 seropositive members of the cohort. A peripheral blood sample was provided by each donor, and peripheral blood mononuclear cells were used for TCR beta sequencing. The Qiagen DNeasy Blood Extraction Kit was used to extract genomic DNA from the blood cell samples.

This chain joins TRBV27 to TRBJ1-1; the D segment cannot be called with confidence. Input material: PBMCs. The TCR was taken from a man aged 45-65 years in good health and CMV-seropositive. The CDR3 is CAAQWFTEAFF. The DNA sequence is as follows: TGTGCCGCACAGTGGTTCACTGAAGCTTTCTTT.